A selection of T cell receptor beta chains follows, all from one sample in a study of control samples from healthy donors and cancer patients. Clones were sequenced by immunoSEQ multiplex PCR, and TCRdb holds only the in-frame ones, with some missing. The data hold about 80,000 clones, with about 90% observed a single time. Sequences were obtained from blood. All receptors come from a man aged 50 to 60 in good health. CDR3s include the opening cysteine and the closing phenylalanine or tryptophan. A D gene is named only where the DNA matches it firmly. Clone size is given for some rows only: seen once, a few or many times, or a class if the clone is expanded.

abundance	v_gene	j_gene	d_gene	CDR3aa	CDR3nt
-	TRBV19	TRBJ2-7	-	CASSISVGVYEQYF	TGTGCCAGTAGTATCTCGGTAGGAGTCTACGAGCAGTACTTC
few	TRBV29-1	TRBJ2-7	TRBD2	CSVEFGGDYEQYF	TGCAGCGTTGAATTCGGGGGGGACTACGAGCAGTACTTC
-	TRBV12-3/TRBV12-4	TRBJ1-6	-	CASRTRQNSPLHF	TGTGCCAGCAGAACTAGACAGAATTCACCCCTCCACTTT
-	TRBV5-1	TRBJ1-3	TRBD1	CASSPDGQGGNTIYF	TGCGCCAGCAGCCCGGACGGACAGGGAGGAAACACCATATATTTT
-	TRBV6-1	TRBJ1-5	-	CASSAGRGFNSNQPQHF	TGTGCCAGCAGTGCCGGAAGGGGATTCAATAGCAATCAGCCCCAGCATTTT
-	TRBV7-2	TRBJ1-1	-	CASRRVRNTEAFF	TGTGCCAGCAGACGTGTCAGGAACACTGAAGCTTTCTTT
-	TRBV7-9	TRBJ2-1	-	CASSTFTGSWNEQFF	TGTGCCAGCAGCACCTTTACAGGGTCATGGAATGAGCAGTTCTTC
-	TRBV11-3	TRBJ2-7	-	CASSLGQSSYEQYF	TGTGCCAGCAGCTTGGGCCAAAGCTCCTACGAGCAGTACTTC
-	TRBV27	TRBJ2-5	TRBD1	CASRYRGRWETQYF	TGTGCCAGCAGGTACAGGGGGCGCTGGGAGACCCAGTACTTC
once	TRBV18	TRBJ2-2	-	CASSHSTGLTGELFF	TGTGCCAGCTCACACTCGACAGGCCTCACCGGGGAGCTGTTTTTT
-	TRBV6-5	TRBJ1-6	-	CASSPSGNSPLHF	TGTGCCAGCAGTCCCTCGGGGAATTCACCCCTCCACTTT
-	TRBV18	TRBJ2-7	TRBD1	CASSETGTGSSYEQYF	TGTGCCAGCTCAGAAACCGGGACAGGGAGCTCCTACGAGCAGTACTTC
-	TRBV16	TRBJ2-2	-	CASSQSPGELFF	TGTGCCAGCAGCCAATCACCCGGGGAGCTGTTTTTT
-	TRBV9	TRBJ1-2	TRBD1	CASTFRMRQGSANYGYTF	TGTGCCAGCACTTTTAGAATGAGACAGGGTTCAGCTAACTATGGCTACACCTTC
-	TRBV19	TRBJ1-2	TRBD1	CASSSRGYGYTF	TGTGCCAGTAGTTCCAGGGGGTATGGCTACACCTTC
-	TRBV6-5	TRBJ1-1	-	CASCPRVPEGTEAFF	TGTGCCAGCTGTCCCCGAGTGCCGGAAGGCACTGAAGCTTTCTTT
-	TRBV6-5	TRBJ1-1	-	CASRDTLNTEAFF	TGTGCCAGCAGGGACACCTTGAACACTGAAGCTTTCTTT
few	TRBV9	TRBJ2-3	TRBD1	CASSVGQGGTDTQYF	TGTGCCAGCAGCGTCGGACAGGGTGGCACAGATACGCAGTATTTT
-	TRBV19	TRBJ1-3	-	CATSVTGSGNTIYF	TGTGCCACTTCAGTGACGGGTTCTGGAAACACCATATATTTT
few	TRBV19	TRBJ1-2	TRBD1	CASSRTGDYGYTF	TGTGCCAGTAGCCGGACAGGAGACTATGGCTACACCTTC
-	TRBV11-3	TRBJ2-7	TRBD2	CASSLAGDYEQYF	TGTGCCAGCAGCCTAGCGGGGGATTACGAGCAGTACTTC
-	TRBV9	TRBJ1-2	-	CASSAPTNYGYTF	TGTGCCAGCAGCGCCCCAACTAACTATGGCTACACCTTC
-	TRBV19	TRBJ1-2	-	CASSIRGRAYGYTF	TGTGCCAGTAGTATAAGGGGCAGGGCCTATGGCTACACCTTC
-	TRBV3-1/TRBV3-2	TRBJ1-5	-	CASSLGALNQPQHF	TGTGCCAGCAGCCTCGGGGCGCTGAATCAGCCCCAGCATTTT
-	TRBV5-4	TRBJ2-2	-	CASSLHPGNGELFF	TGTGCCAGCAGCTTGCATCCAGGGAACGGGGAGCTGTTTTTT
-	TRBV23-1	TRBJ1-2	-	CASDYFRMGIYEGYTF	TGCGCCAGCGACTACTTTCGTATGGGGATTTACGAAGGCTACACCTTC
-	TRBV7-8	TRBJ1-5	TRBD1	CASSLSLGQGFGQPQHF	TGTGCCAGCAGCTTATCCTTGGGACAGGGTTTCGGTCAGCCCCAGCATTTT
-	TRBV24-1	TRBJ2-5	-	CATSETGGGRKTQYF	TGTGCCACCAGCGAAACTGGGGGGGGCAGGAAGACCCAGTACTTC
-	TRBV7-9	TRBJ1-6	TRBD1	CASSLGGDSETTLHF	TGTGCCAGCAGCTTAGGAGGGGACAGTGAAACAACCCTCCACTTT
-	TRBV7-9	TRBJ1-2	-	CASSFADTYYGYTF	TGTGCCAGCAGCTTTGCCGACACCTACTATGGCTACACCTTC
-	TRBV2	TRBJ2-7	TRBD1	CASSRTGGKYEQYF	TGTGCCAGCAGTCGGACAGGGGGCAAGTACGAGCAGTACTTC
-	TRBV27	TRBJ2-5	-	CASGPTGETQYF	TGTGCCAGCGGCCCCACCGGAGAGACCCAGTACTTC
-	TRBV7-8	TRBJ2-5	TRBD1	CASTGQGVGTQYF	TGTGCCAGCACGGGACAGGGCGTTGGGACCCAGTACTTC
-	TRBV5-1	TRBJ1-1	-	CASSLGPKNTEAFF	TGCGCCAGCAGCTTGGGACCGAAGAACACTGAAGCTTTCTTT
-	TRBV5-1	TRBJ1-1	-	CASSLTNTEAFF	TGCGCCAGCAGCTTGACGAACACTGAAGCTTTCTTT
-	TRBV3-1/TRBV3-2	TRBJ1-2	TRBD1	CASSHGQVGGYTF	TGTGCCAGCAGCCATGGACAGGTCGGTGGCTACACCTTC
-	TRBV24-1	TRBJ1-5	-	CATSSGGHGNQPQHF	TGTGCCACCAGTAGTGGGGGCCATGGCAATCAGCCCCAGCATTTT
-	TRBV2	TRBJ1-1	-	CASRGGFEAFF	TGTGCCAGCAGAGGGGGGTTTGAAGCTTTCTTT
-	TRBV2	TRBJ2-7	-	CASSDTGTSIAEQYF	TGTGCCAGCAGTGATACAGGCACGTCAATCGCCGAGCAGTACTTC
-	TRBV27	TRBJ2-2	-	CASREPDTTGELFF	TGTGCCAGCAGGGAACCGGACACCACCGGGGAGCTGTTTTTT
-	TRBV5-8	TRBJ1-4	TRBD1	CASRPIQGLIEKLFF	TGTGCCAGCAGACCCATACAGGGGTTGATTGAAAAACTGTTTTTT
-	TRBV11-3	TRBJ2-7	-	CASSPPHLQQYF	TGTGCCAGCAGTCCACCCCACTTACAGCAGTACTTC
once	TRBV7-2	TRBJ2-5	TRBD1	CASSPTGTGLETQYF	TGTGCCAGCAGCCCCACCGGGACAGGGTTAGAGACCCAGTACTTC
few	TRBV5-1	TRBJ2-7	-	CASSLFGPAEGYEQYF	TGCGCCAGCAGCTTGTTCGGGCCGGCCGAGGGGTACGAGCAGTACTTC
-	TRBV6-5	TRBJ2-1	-	CASSYAQYNEQFF	TGTGCCAGCAGTTACGCCCAATACAATGAGCAGTTCTTC
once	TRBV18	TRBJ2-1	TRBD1	CASSPPVTGSHNEQFF	TGTGCCAGCTCACCACCAGTGACAGGGAGTCACAATGAGCAGTTCTTC
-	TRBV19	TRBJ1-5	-	CASSYRAGNQPQHF	TGTGCCAGTAGTTACCGGGCAGGCAATCAGCCCCAGCATTTT